Presented here are 23 T cell receptor beta chains from one specimen sequenced in a study of CD8+ T cells in alopecia areata. Using CD4, CD8alpha, NKG2D, NKG2ACE and other markers, pooled cutaneous lymph node cells were sorted. Isolated RNA was reverse transcribed into cDNA used as the sequencing template. Clones were sequenced by immunoSEQ multiplex PCR, and TCRdb holds only the in-frame ones, with some missing. The specimen has about 18,000 clones, none found just once. The source material was CD8+ T cells sorted from a lymph node. These receptors all come from a C3H/HeJ mouse with alopecia areata. MHC haplotype of the strain: H2-k.

Many counts were recorded for this clone. Mouse names are used for the genes. The read ends 4 residues shy of where the CDR3 ends; the end is completed using the germline J gene. The chain has TRBV31 and TRBJ1-2; D possibly corresponds to TRBD1 (5 bases). This CDR3 contains 12 residues. V was shortened by 3 bases and J by 0 bases, with 5 bases between the two germline ends. The V gene's germline CDR1 is GKSSPN and CDR2 SITVG. This CDR3 is CAWRTANSDYTF. CDR3 DNA (partial): TGTGCCTGGAGGACAGCAAACTCC.

This clone occurred many times. At residue 10, the translated DNA and the protein in TCRdb do not agree; the protein given here is derived from the DNA. Gene names and germline match the mouse. The CDR3 sequence: CASSTGVGNTLYF. The sequenced part of the CDR3 DNA is TGTGCTAGCAGTACAGGGGTTGGAAATACG. This chain joins TRBV17 and TRBJ1-3, with D maybe TRBD1 (6 bases). Sequencing ends 3 residues short of the CDR3 end; the germline J gene provides the rest. V was trimmed by 4 bases and J by 3 bases, leaving 7 bases between them. Looked up from germline, CDR1 is MNHDT and CDR2 is YYDKIL. This CDR3 is built from 13 residues. The full variable domain, in which reference TRBV17 and TRBJ1-3 provide the parts outside the CDR3, is DTTVKQNPRYKLARVGKPVNLICSQTMNHDTMYWYQKKPNQAPKLLLFYYDKILNREADTFEKFQSSRPNNSFCSLYIGSAGLEYSAMYLCASSTGVGNTLYFGEGSRLIVV.

This clone is classed as medium-sized. The translated DNA and TCRdb's protein are not identical at residue 12; the protein here was translated from the DNA. These gene names are mouse names. The read gets to within 3 residues of the CDR3 end, and the germline J gene fills in the rest. The chain recombines TRBV1 with TRBJ1-6; D might be TRBD1 (6 bases). TRBJ1-6 has ORF status, its function being uncertain. This CDR3 spans 15 amino acids. Looked up from germline, CDR1 is NSQYPW and CDR2 is LRSPGD (reference sequence). Trimming pared 3 bases from V and 5 bases from J, leaving 11 bases between. Incomplete CDR3 DNA: TGCACCTGCAGTGCCACAGGGAGAGATAATTCGCCC. This sequence encodes CTCSATGRDNSP. The complete CDR3 reads CTCSATGRDNSPLYF.

Turning to this clone: Gene names follow the mouse nomenclature. The CDR3 end is not reached by the read, which stops 4 residues before it; the germline J gene fills it in. V and J are TRBV17 and TRBJ1-4; D not resolved. Germline values: CDR1 MNHDT, CDR2 YYDKIL. V lost 8 bases, J lost 4 bases, and 8 bases lay in between. CDR3 length: 12 amino acids. The sequenced part of the CDR3 DNA is TGTGCTAGCCGTCGTCTCAACGAA. This translates into CASRRLNE. The whole CDR3 protein reads CASRRLNERLFF.

This clone was picked up many times. The genes and germline here are from mouse. The read terminates 4 residues ahead of where the CDR3 ends, so the germline J gene completes it. The chain couples TRBV5 to TRBJ1-4; D remains unclear. The CDR3 contains 15 residues. Trimming stripped 1 base from V and 1 base from J, with 7 bases between. The germline gives CDR1 LGHNA, CDR2 YNLKQL (reference sequence). CDR3 DNA (partial): TGTGCCAGCAGCCAAGGGTACAGTTCCAACGAA. This sequence encodes CASSQGYSSNE. The entire CDR3 reads CASSQGYSSNERLFF.

There are many counts of this clone. Gene and germline names: mouse. The CDR3 is cut off 4 residues early in the read; its end comes from the germline J gene. The chain is built from TRBV12-2 and TRBJ2-7, with 7 nucleotides matching TRBD2. From germline, CDR1 is SGHLS and CDR2 HYDKME. The CDR3 spans 16 residues. The J segment lost 3 bases and the V segment lost 0 bases, leaving 10 bases of the junction unmatched. The CDR3 DNA, read in part, is TGTGCCAGCTCTCTCGAATCGTCCTGGGGGTTCTAT. Its translation: CASSLESSWGFY. The entire CDR3 protein reads CASSLESSWGFYEQYF.

This clone was observed a few times. Genes here carry mouse names. The read ends 4 residues before the CDR3 terminus; that terminus is restored from the germline J gene. Other DNA sequences in the same sample also yield this CDR3. This chain links TRBV1 with TRBJ2-1; 8 nucleotides match TRBD2. The CDR3 has 15 amino acids. CDR1 and CDR2 from the germline V gene are NSQYPW and LRSPGD (reference sequence). V shed 3 bases, J shed 1 base, and the junction held 2 bases outside the gene matches. CDR3 sequence reads: CTCSARLGNYAEQFF. The CDR3 DNA, read in part, is TGCACCTGCAGTGCCAGACTGGGGAACTATGCT. The whole variable domain, remainder taken from reference TRBV1 and TRBJ2-1, is VTLLEQNPRWRLVPRGQAVNLRCILKNSQYPWMSWYQQDLQKQLQWLFTLRSPGDKEVKSLPGADYLATRVTDTELRLQVANMSQGRTLYCTCSARLGNYAEQFFGPGTRLTVL.

This clone has a handful of counts. Gene and germline names: mouse. Incomplete CDR3 DNA: TGTGCCAGCAGTGATGTGACAGGGGGCTGGGAC. Translated, it gives CASSDVTGGWD. The complete CDR3 reads CASSDVTGGWDTQYF. The rearrangement uses TRBV13-1 and TRBJ2-5; 10 bases line up with TRBD1. Read data end 4 residues before the CDR3 end; the end is taken from the germline J gene. The germline gives CDR1 NSHNY, CDR2 SYGAGN. CDR3 size: 15 residues.

This clone was counted many times. The genes are named according to mouse. The read comes to an end 4 residues before the CDR3 does, leaving the germline J gene to fill in the end. This chain uses TRBV19 with TRBJ2-7; D uncertain. CDR3 length: 11 amino acids. Germline CDR1 reads FNHDT; CDR2 reads SITEND (reference sequence). The CDR3: CASSILDEQYF. The part of the CDR3 DNA that was read is TGTGCCAGCAGTATCCTCGAT. The complete variable domain, with remaining parts taken from reference TRBV19 and TRBJ2-7, reads GGIITQTPKFLIGQEGQKLTLKCQQNFNHDTMYWYRQDSGKGLRLIYYSITENDLQKGDLSEGYDASREKKSSFSLTVTSAQKNEMAVFLCASSILDEQYFGPGTRLTVL.

This clone has at least ten counts. Gene and germline names: mouse. The DNA ends 4 residues before the CDR3 does, and the rest of the CDR3 is filled in from the germline J gene. The rearrangement links TRBV13-3 to TRBJ2-3, with TRBD1 identical over 7 bases. The ends lost 5 bases at V and 0 bases at J; junction bases unmatched: 0. Looked up from germline, CDR1 is NNHDY and CDR2 is SYVADS. The CDR3 is 13 amino acids. The covered CDR3 bases are TGTGCCAGCAGGACAGGGAGTGCAGAA. Translated, it gives CASRTGSAE. The full CDR3 sequence reads CASRTGSAETLYF.

In its sample, this clone was seen a few times. Genes and germline are mouse. Read sequence stops 4 residues before the CDR3 end, and the germline J gene provides the missing end. The chain combines TRBV13-1 with TRBJ2-1; 11 bases fit TRBD1. Germline CDR1 NSHNY, CDR2 SYGAGN. This CDR3 region has 15 residues. CDR3 sequence reads: CASSDGRTGGSEQFF. The CDR3 DNA, read in part, is TGTGCCAGCAGTGATGGGCGGACAGGGGGCTCT.

On this clone itself: The gene names here belong to mouse. The sequenced fragment ends 4 residues before the CDR3 boundary, so the rest is inferred from the germline J gene. The V call is TRBV13-1, the J call TRBJ2-1; 10 bases are shared with TRBD1. CDR3 size: 15 residues. J lost 5 bases, V lost 0 bases, and 2 bases had no gene match. The V gene's germline CDR1 is NSHNY and CDR2 SYGAGN. Here the CDR3 reads CASSDDGTGDAEQFF. Incomplete CDR3 DNA: TGTGCCAGCAGTGATGACGGGACAGGGGATGCT.

As to this clone: Gene names denote mouse genes. The read terminates 4 residues ahead of where the CDR3 ends, so the germline J gene completes it. V and J are TRBV19 and TRBJ2-1, with 9 bases lining up with TRBD1. The CDR3 extends over 13 amino acids. Germline V CDR1 and CDR2: FNHDT, SITEND (reference sequence). Unmatched junction bases numbered 2, after V lost 5 bases and J lost 5 bases. The CDR3 sequence is CASRRTGDAEQFF. The sequenced CDR3 bases are TGTGCCAGCAGACGGACAGGGGATGCT.

Concerning this clone: The listed genes are named as in mouse. Read sequence stops 4 residues before the CDR3 end, and the germline J gene provides the missing end. The rearrangement links TRBV13-2 to TRBJ2-5; the D gene is possibly TRBD1 (5 bases). Germline CDR1 is NNHNN and CDR2 is SYGAGS (reference sequence). The CDR3 is 15 amino acids. The V gene lost 0 bases and the J gene lost 0 bases, with 8 bases spanning the gap. The part of the CDR3 DNA that was read is TGTGCCAGCGGTGATGCAGGACATAACCAAGAC. As protein: CASGDAGHNQD. The entire CDR3 reads CASGDAGHNQDTQYF.

At least ten counts were recorded for this clone. Genes and germline come from the mouse. The CDR3 end falls 4 residues outside the read, so it is completed with the germline J gene. V gene TRBV19 combines with J gene TRBJ2-3; TRBD1 matches 10 bases. Trimming removed 0 bases from V and 4 bases from J; junction bases left unmatched: 5. Germline-derived CDR1 and CDR2 are FNHDT and SITEND (reference sequence). The CDR3 runs to 16 residues. The covered CDR3 bases are TGTGCCAGCAGTATAGCTCCGGGACAGGGGACAGAA. This codes for CASSIAPGQGTE. The CDR3 in full is CASSIAPGQGTETLYF.

The table lists this clone with many counts. Here the gene names and germline are mouse. From the germline J gene comes the end of the CDR3, since the read stops 4 residues before it. This same CDR3 is encoded by further DNA sequences in the sample. V and J are TRBV13-3 and TRBJ2-1; 7 nucleotides agree with TRBD2. Germline loops: CDR1 NNHDY, CDR2 SYVADS. The CDR3 runs 15 residues. After removal of 0 bases from V and 1 base from J, the junction contained 1 base not matched to a gene. Incomplete CDR3 DNA: TGTGCCAGCAGTGATGCTGGGGGAAACTATGCT. The encoded protein is CASSDAGGNYA. In full, the CDR3 reads CASSDAGGNYAEQFF.

The table lists this clone with many counts. Gene names are mouse gene names. The CDR3 is cut off 4 residues early in the read; its end comes from the germline J gene. V gene TRBV1 combines with J gene TRBJ2-7, with 9 bases lining up with TRBD1. Germline-derived CDR1 and CDR2 are NSQYPW and LRSPGD (reference sequence). CDR3 length: 15 amino acids. CDR3 amino acids: CTCSADQGTGYEQYF. The covered CDR3 bases are TGCACCTGCAGTGCAGATCAGGGGACAGGGTAT.

This clone was recorded at least ten times. These gene names are mouse names. The sequenced fragment ends 4 residues before the CDR3 boundary, so the rest is inferred from the germline J gene. This rearrangement joins TRBV13-3 to TRBJ1-4; a possible D gene is TRBD1 (6 bases). CDR1 is NNHDY, CDR2 SYVADS, per germline. This CDR3 has 13 residues. Trimming stripped 6 bases from V and 3 bases from J, with 9 bases between. CDR3 in amino acids: CASTGQANERLFF. CDR3 DNA, as far as it was read: TGTGCCAGCACGGGACAAGCCAACGAA.

As concerns this clone: Mouse gene names apply. The missing CDR3 end, 4 residues past where the read stops, is filled in from the germline J gene. This sequence joins TRBV13-2 and TRBJ1-1, with D perhaps TRBD1 (6 bases). The germline CDR1 and CDR2 sequences are NNHNN and SYGAGS (reference sequence). The CDR3 consists of 15 residues. CDR3 bases read: TGTGCCAGCGGTGATGACTGGGGGGGCGCGGGA. Translation: CASGDDWGGAG. The whole CDR3 sequence reads CASGDDWGGAGEVFF.

This clone was seen more than once but under ten times. Gene names and germline match the mouse. The read finishes 4 residues shy of the CDR3 end, and the germline J gene is used to complete it. V is TRBV19 and J is TRBJ2-5, with D perhaps TRBD2 (6 bases). This CDR3 contains 14 residues. Germline V gene data show CDR1 as FNHDT and CDR2 as SITEND (reference sequence). V was shortened by 5 bases and J by 0 bases, with 10 bases between the two germline ends. CDR3 loop: CASSLGFNQDTQYF. CDR3 bases read: TGTGCCAGCAGCCTGGGGTTTAACCAAGAC.

This clone was observed many times. The gene names here belong to mouse. Read coverage stops 4 residues before the CDR3 terminus; the germline J gene supplies the remainder. The J gene is TRBJ2-1, the V gene TRBV13-1, with 10 nucleotides matching TRBD2. The V gene end was trimmed by 0 bases and the J gene end by 1 base; junction bases not matched to a gene: 4. The CDR3 sequence is 17 residues long. Germline loops: CDR1 NSHNY, CDR2 SYGAGN. CDR3 DNA (partial): TGTGCCAGCAGTGATGCAAGGACTGGGGGCAACTATGCT. This translates into CASSDARTGGNYA. The entire CDR3 sequence reads CASSDARTGGNYAEQFF.

This clone was seen ten or more times. The genes are named according to mouse. CDR3 DNA (partial): TGTGGTGCTAGGGGACTGGGGGGGCAAGAC. The encoded protein is CGARGLGGQD. The whole CDR3 reads CGARGLGGQDTQYF. The chain carries TRBV20 and TRBJ2-5; 11 bases are shared with TRBD2. The sequenced fragment ends 4 residues before the CDR3 boundary, so the rest is inferred from the germline J gene. Trimming took 1 base from V and 3 from J; bases not matched to a gene: 0. CDR1 is GFQATS and CDR2 is STVNSAI in the germline V gene. This CDR3 comprises 14 residues.

This clone was detected a few times. The listed genes are named as in mouse. The read finishes 4 residues shy of the CDR3 end, and the germline J gene is used to complete it. The chain uses TRBV19 and TRBJ2-1; possibly TRBD1 for D (6 bases). The V end lost 5 bases, the J end lost 2 bases, and 8 bases lay between the germline ends. The CDR3 length is 13 residues. Germline V CDR1 and CDR2: FNHDT, SITEND (reference sequence). Incomplete CDR3 DNA: TGTGCCAGCAGCGGACAGCACTATGCT. This sequence encodes CASSGQHYA. The full-length CDR3 reads as CASSGQHYAEQFF.